This T cell receptor (beta chain) is drawn from a study of T cell repertoires in cytomegalovirus infection. Study-level points and caveats: Ex vivo responses were dominated by HLA-C-restricted CMV-specific TCR beta clonotypes.

Via MiXCR, TCRdb re-called the reads, giving one row per CDR3 protein. This table holds about 700,000 distinct CDR3 sequences, roughly 30% found once. Comment on this clonotype: The antigen is not known.

The CDR3 is 13 amino acids. CDR1 is SGHNT and CDR2 is YENEEA in the germline V gene. Trimming removed 5 bases from V and 2 bases from J, with 10 bases in between. This TCR was recovered from a human donor in good health (CMV status not recorded). Some clones in this sample may be carry-over from other donors' samples. The starting material was cultured PBMCs, obtained from culture after CMV antigen stimulation. The chain couples TRBV11-3 to TRBJ2-7; D is ambiguous. The CDR3 DNA reads as TGTGCCAGCAGCCCCGCCACCCCCTACGAGCAGTACTTC. This codes for CASSPATPYEQYF.